This T cell receptor beta chain was identified during a study of CD8 T cells in ankylosing spondylitis. Overall study findings and caveats: Disease-linked clones proved CD8+ and comparatively uncommon in peripheral blood. Matched ankylosing spondylitis synovial fluid reportedly showed significant enrichment of disease-linked clones. Seemingly characteristic of ankylosing spondylitis blood was a TCR beta motif consisting of under 10 highly homologous variants.

As the method for making TCR beta libraries, quantitative 5'-RACE with molecular barcodes was used. In TCRdb, the 5' RACE reads were re-called with MiXCR into one record per CDR3 protein. The sample consists of 160,000 or so distinct CDR3 sequences, 8.5% to 10% of them appearing once. This clonotype was observed a handful of times. As yet, its antigen is unknown. The TCR originated in a female donor with ankylosing spondylitis or in good health (not recorded which). Sequenced material: blood, either unsorted or a sorted T cell fraction (not recorded which).

CDR3 nucleotides: TGTGCCAGCAGTGAATCGGTCTTGAAGGCTAGCGAAAAGGTAGATACGCAGTATTTT. Translating it yields CASSESVLKASEKVDTQYF. The rearrangement uses TRBV25-1 and TRBJ2-3, with a weak D call TRBD2 (6 bases). The CDR3 length is 19 residues. With 1 base removed from V and 5 bases from J, the gap between germline ends came to 25 bases. The germline V gene has CDR1 MGHDK and CDR2 SYGVNS.